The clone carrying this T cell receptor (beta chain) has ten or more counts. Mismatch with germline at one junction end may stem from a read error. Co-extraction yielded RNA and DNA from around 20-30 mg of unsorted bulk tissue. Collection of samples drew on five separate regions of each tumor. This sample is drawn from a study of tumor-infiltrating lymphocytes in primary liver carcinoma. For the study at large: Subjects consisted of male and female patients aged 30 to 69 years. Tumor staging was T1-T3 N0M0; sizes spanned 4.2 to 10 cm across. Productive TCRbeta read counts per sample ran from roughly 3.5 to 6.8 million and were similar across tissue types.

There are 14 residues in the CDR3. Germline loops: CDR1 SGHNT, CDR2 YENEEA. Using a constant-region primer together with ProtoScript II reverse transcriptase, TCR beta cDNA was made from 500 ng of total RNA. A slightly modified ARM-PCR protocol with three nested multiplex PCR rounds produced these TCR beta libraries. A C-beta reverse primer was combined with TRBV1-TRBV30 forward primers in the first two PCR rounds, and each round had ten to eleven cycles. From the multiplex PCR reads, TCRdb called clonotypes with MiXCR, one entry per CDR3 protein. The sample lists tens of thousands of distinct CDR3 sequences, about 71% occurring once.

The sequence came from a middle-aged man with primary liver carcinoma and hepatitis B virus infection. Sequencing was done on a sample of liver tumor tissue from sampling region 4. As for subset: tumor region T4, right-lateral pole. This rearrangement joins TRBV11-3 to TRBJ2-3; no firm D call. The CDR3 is CVSSLRRNTDTQYF. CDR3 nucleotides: TGTGTCAGCAGCTTACGGAGAAACACAGATACGCAGTATTTT.